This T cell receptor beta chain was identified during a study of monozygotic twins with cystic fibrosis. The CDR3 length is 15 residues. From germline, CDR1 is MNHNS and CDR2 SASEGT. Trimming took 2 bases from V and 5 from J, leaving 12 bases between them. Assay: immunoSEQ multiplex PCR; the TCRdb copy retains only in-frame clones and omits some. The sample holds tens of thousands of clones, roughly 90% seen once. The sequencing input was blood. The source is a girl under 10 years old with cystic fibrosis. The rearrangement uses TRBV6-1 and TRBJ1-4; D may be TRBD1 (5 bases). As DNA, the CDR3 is TGTGCCAGCAGTGAATATGGCAGGACAAATGAAAAACTGTTTTTT. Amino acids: CASSEYGRTNEKLFF.